What follows is one T cell receptor (beta chain) and its context. Its specificity is not known. The sample comes from a study of T cells in Graves' hyperthyroidism and ophthalmopathy. Study-wide results and caveats: Ophthalmopathy got predicted by the model a median around 6.8 months before its onset. Most thyroid clonotypes with frequency above 0.001 were detected in blood.

Lactation, pregnancy, other autoimmune disease or uncontrolled infection led to exclusion of patients. Clinicians diagnosed patients from clinical symptoms, serum thyroxine and TRAb, thyroid ultrasound and orbital computed tomography. Amplified TCR beta CDR3 regions derived from RNA transcripts. The HTBI primer set was used in a first-round RT-PCR of the TCR CDR3. TCRdb analysed the multiplex PCR reads with MiXCR anew, one entry per CDR3 protein. The profile covers around 580,000 distinct CDR3 sequences, with around 17% appearing a single time and approximately 18% taken by the ten largest. Sequences were obtained from blood. This TCR derives from a woman under 30 with Graves' hyperthyroidism.

The CDR3 DNA sequence: TGCAGCGTTGGGGACAGGGGTGATACGCAGTATTTT. Residues: CSVGDRGDTQYF. The V and J genes are TRBV29-1 and TRBJ2-3; 10 bases fit TRBD1. Trimming at V came to 4 bases and at J to 6 bases, leaving 1 base not matched to a gene. CDR1 SQVTM and CDR2 ANQGSEA come from the germline V gene. This CDR3 spans 12 amino acids.